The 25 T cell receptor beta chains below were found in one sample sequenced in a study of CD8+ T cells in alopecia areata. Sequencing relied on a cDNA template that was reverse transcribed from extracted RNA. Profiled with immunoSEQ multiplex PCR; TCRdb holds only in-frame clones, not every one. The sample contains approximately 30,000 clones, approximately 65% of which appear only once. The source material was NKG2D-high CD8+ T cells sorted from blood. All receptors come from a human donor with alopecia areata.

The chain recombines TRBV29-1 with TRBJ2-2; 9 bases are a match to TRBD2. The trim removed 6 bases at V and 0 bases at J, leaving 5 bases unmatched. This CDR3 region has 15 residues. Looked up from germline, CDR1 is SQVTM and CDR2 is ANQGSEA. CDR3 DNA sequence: TGCAGCGTCGTACTAGCGGGTACGAACACCGGGGAGCTGTTTTTT. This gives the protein CSVVLAGTNTGELFF.

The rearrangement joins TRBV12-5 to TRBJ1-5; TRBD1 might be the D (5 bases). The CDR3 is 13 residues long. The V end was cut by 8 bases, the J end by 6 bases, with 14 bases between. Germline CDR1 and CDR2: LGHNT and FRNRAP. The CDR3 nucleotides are TGTGCTAGTAATTGTCGGGGCTGTCAGCCCCAGCATTTT. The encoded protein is CASNCRGCQPQHF.

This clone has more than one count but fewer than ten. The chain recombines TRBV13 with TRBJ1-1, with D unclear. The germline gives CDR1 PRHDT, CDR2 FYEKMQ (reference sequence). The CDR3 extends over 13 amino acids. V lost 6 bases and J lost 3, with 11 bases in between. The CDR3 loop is CASSLAQDTEAFF. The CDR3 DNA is TGTGCCAGCAGTCTCGCCCAGGACACTGAAGCTTTCTTT.

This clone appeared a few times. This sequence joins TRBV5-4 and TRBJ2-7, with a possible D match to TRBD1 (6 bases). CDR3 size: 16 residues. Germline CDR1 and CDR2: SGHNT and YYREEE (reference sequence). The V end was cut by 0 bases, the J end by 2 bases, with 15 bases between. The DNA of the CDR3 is TGTGCCAGCAGCTTGGGGGCAGGACAGCTGACCTACGAGCAGTACTTC. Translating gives CASSLGAGQLTYEQYF.

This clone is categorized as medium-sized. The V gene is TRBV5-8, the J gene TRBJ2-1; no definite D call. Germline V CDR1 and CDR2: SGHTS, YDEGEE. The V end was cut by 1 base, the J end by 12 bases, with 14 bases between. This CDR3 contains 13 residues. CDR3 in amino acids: CASSLYDRLGQFF. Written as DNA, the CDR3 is TGTGCCAGCAGCTTGTATGACCGTCTGGGGCAGTTCTTC.

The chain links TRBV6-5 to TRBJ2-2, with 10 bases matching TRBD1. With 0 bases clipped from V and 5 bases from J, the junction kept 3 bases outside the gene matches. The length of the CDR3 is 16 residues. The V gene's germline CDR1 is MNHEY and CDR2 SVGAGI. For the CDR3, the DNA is TGTGCCAGCAGTTACTCGGGGACAGGGGTTACCGGGGAGCTGTTTTTT. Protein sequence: CASSYSGTGVTGELFF.

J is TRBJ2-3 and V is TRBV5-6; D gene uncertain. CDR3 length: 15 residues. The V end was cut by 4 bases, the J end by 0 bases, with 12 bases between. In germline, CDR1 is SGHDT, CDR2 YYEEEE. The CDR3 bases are TGTGCCAGCAGCCGCCAAATGGATAGCACAGATACGCAGTATTTT. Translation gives CASSRQMDSTDTQYF. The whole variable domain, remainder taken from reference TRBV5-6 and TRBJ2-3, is DAGVTQSPTHLIKTRGQQVTLRCSPKSGHDTVSWYQQALGQGPQFIFQYYEEEERQRGNFPDRFSGHQFPNYSSELNVNALLLGDSALYLCASSRQMDSTDTQYFGPGTRLTVL.

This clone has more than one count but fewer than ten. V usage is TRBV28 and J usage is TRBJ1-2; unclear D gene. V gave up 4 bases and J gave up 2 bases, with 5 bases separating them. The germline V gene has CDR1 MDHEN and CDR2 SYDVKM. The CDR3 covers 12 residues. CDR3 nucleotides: TGTGCCAGCAGTTGGGAGAACTATGGCTACACCTTC. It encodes CASSWENYGYTF.

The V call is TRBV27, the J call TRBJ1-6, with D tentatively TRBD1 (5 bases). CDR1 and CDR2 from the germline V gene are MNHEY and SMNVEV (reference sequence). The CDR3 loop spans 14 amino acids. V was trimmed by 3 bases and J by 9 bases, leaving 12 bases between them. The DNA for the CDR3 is TGTGCCAGCAGTTTTCAGGGCAGTGTTTCACCCCTCCACTTT. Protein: CASSFQGSVSPLHF.

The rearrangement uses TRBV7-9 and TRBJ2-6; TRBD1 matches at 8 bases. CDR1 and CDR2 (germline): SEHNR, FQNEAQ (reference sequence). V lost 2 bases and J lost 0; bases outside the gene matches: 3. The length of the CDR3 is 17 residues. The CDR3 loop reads CASSLSGQGSGANVLTF. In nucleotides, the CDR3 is TGTGCCAGCAGCTTAAGCGGACAGGGCTCTGGGGCCAACGTCCTGACTTTC. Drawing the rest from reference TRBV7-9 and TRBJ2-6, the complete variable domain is DTGVSQNPRHKITKRGQNVTFRCDPISEHNRLYWYRQTLGQGPEFLTYFQNEAQLEKSRLLSDRFSAERPKGSFSTLEIQRTEQGDSAMYLCASSLSGQGSGANVLTFGAGSRLTVL.

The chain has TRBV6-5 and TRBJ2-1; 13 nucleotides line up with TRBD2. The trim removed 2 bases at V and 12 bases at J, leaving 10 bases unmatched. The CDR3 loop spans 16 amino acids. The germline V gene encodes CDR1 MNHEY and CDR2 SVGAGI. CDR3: CASSYTPGLAGQVQFF. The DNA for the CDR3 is TGTGCCAGCAGTTACACGCCGGGACTAGCGGGACAGGTGCAGTTCTTC.

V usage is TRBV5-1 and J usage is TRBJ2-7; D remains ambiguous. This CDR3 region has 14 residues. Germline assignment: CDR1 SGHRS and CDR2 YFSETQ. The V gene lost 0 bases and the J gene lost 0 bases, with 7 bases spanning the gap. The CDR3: CASSLEAVSYEQYF. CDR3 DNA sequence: TGCGCCAGCAGCTTGGAGGCTGTCTCCTACGAGCAGTACTTC.

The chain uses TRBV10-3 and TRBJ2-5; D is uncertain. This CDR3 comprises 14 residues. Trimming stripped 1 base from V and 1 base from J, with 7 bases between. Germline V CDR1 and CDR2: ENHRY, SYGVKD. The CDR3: CAISEWSGQETQYF. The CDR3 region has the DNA TGTGCCATCAGTGAGTGGTCAGGCCAAGAGACCCAGTACTTC.

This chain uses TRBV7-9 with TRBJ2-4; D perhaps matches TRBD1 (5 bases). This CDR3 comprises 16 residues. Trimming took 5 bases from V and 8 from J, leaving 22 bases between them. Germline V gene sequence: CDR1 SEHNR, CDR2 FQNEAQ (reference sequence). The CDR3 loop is CASSHNKATQGDIQYF. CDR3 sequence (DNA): TGTGCCAGCAGCCACAACAAGGCCACCCAGGGTGACATTCAGTACTTC.

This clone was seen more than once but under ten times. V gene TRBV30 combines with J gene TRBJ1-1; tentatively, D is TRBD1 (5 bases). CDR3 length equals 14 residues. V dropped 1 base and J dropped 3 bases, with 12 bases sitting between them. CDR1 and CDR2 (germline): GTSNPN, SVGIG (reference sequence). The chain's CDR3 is CAWSDGGGDTEAFF. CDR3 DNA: TGTGCCTGGAGTGACGGGGGAGGGGACACTGAAGCTTTCTTT.

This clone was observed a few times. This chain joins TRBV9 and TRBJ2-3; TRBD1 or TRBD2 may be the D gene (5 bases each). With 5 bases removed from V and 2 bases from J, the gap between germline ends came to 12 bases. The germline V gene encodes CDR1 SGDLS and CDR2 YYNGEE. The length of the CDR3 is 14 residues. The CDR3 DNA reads TGTGCCAGCAGGGGGACCAGGCACACAGATACGCAGTATTTT. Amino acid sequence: CASRGTRHTDTQYF. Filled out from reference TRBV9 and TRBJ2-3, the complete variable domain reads DSGVTQTPKHLITATGQRVTLRCSPRSGDLSVYWYQQSLDQGLQFLIQYYNGEERAKGNILERFSAQQFPDLHSELNLSSLELGDSALYFCASRGTRHTDTQYFGPGTRLTVL.

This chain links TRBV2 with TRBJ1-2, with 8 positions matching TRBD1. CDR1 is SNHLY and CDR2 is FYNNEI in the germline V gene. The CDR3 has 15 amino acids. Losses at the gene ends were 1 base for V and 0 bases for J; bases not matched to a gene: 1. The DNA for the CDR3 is TGTGCCAGCAGTGAAGGACAGGGGTCTAACTATGGCTACACCTTC. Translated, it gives CASSEGQGSNYGYTF.

CDR3 DNA: TGTGCCAGCAGTTTACAGGGTTGGTACGAGCAGTACTTC. It codes for CASSLQGWYEQYF. The rearrangement uses TRBV28 and TRBJ2-7; D perhaps matches TRBD1 (5 bases). V lost 2 bases and J 4 bases, leaving 9 bases between the germline ends. CDR3 size: 13 residues. The germline V gene encodes CDR1 MDHEN and CDR2 SYDVKM.

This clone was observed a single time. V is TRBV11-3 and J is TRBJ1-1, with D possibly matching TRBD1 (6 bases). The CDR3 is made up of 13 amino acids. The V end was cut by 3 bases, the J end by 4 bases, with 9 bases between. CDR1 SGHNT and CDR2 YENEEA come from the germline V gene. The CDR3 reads CASSFKGGTEAFF. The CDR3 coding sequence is TGTGCCAGCAGCTTCAAGGGGGGCACTGAAGCTTTCTTT.

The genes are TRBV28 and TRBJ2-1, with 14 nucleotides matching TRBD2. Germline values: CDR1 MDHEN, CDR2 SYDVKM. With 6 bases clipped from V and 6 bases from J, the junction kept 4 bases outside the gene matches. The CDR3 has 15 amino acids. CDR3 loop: CASRLGTSGGNEQFF. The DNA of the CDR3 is TGTGCCAGCAGGCTAGGGACTAGCGGGGGCAATGAGCAGTTCTTC.

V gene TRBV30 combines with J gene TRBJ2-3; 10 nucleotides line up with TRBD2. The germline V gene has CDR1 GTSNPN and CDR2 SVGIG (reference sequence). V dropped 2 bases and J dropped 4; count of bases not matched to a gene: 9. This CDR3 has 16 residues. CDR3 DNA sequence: TGTGCCTGGAGTTTCCTTAGCGGGGGGTATGCAGATACGCAGTATTTT. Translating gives CAWSFLSGGYADTQYF.

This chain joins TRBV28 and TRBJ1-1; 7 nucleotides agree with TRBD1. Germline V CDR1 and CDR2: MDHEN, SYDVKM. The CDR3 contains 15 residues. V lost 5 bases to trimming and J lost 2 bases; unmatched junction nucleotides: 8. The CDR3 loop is CASSPDRVLNTEAFF. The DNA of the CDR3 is TGTGCCAGCAGTCCCGACAGGGTCTTAAACACTGAAGCTTTCTTT.

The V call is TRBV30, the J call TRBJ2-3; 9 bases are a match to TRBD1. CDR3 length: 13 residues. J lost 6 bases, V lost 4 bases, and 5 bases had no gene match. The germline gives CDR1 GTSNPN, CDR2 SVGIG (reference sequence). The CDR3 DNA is TGTGCCTGGAACGGACAGGGGAAGGATACGCAGTATTTT. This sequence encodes CAWNGQGKDTQYF.

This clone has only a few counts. CDR3 DNA: TGCAGCGCAGTCGACCGGGGGTTGGCCAAAAACATTCAGTACTTC. Encoded protein: CSAVDRGLAKNIQYF. The rearrangement joins TRBV29-1 to TRBJ2-4; D is possibly TRBD2 (6 bases). Germline V gives CDR1 SQVTM, CDR2 ANQGSEA. This CDR3 has 15 amino acids. V lost 7 bases to trimming and J lost 1 base, with 17 bases between them.

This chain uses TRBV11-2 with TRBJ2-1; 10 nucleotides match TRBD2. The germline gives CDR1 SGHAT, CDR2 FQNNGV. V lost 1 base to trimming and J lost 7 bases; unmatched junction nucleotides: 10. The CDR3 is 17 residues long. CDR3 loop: CASSLANLAGVGNEQFF. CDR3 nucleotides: TGTGCCAGCAGCTTAGCAAACCTAGCGGGAGTAGGAAATGAGCAGTTCTTC. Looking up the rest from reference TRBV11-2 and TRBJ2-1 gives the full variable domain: EAGVAQSPRYKIIEKRQSVAFWCNPISGHATLYWYQQILGQGPKLLIQFQNNGVVDDSQLPKDRFSAERLKGVDSTLKIQPAKLEDSAVYLCASSLANLAGVGNEQFFGPGTRLTVL.